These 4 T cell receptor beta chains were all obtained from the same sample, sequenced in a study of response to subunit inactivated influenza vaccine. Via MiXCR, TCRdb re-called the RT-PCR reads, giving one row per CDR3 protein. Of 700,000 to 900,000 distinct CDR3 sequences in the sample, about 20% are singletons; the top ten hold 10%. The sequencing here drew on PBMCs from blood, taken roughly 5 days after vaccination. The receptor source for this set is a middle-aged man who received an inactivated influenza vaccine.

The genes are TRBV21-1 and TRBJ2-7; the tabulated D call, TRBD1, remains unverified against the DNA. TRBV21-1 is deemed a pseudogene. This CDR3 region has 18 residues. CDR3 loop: CASSKVMRQNSTRYEQYF. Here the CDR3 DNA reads TGTGCCAGCAGCAAAGTTATGAGACAGAATTCTACCCGCTACGAGCAGTACTTC.

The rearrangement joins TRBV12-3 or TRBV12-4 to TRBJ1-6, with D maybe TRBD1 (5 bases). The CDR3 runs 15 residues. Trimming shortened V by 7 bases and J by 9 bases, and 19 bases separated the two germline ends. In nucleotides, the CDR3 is TGTGCCAGCACCAAACAAAGGGGTTCGGCTTCACCCCTCCACTTT. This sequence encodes CASTKQRGSASPLHF.

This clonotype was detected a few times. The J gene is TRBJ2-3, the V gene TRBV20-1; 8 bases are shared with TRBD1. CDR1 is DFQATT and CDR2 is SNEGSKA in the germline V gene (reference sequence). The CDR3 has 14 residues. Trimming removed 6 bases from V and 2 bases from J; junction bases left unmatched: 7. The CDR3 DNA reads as TGCAGTGCCCAGCAGGGGGCGCCCACAGATACGCAGTATTTT. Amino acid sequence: CSAQQGAPTDTQYF.

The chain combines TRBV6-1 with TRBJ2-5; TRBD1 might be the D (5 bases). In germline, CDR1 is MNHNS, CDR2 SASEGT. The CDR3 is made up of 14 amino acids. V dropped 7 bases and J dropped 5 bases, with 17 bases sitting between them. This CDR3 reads CASTPPQGWETQYF. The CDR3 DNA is TGTGCCAGCACCCCACCCCAGGGTTGGGAGACCCAGTACTTC.